This TCR beta chain comes out of a study of shared clonotypes between healthy human individuals. Study-level background: Per donor, CD8 memory used one plate, CD8 naive used two, CD4 memory used three and CD4 naive used three. The study, taken as a whole, reports: Incompleteness in sorted-subset sequencing, despite large depth, was shown by rarefaction.

Germline CDR1 reads SNHLY; CDR2 reads FYNNEI. V shed 8 bases, J shed 8 bases, and the junction held 7 bases outside the gene matches. The CDR3 contains 13 residues. As to this clone: The antigen remains undetermined.

TCRdb's copy holds only in-frame clones and misses some; the assay was immunoSEQ multiplex PCR. The sample has some 2,000,000 clones, about 95% seen once. The sequencing sample was made of naive CD4+ T cells sorted from blood. Indicated subset: CD45RA+ positively selected. This chain connects TRBV2 to TRBJ1-4, with 8 nucleotides matching TRBD1. The clonotype was recovered from a man aged 18 to 30 in good health. This CDR3 is CASHRGSGEKLFF. The CDR3 DNA is TGTGCCAGCCACAGGGGGAGTGGGGAAAAACTGTTTTTT. The full variable domain, with the rest looked up from reference TRBV2 and TRBJ1-4, is EPEVTQTPSHQVTQMGQEVILRCVPISNHLYFYWYRQILGQKVEFLVSFYNNEISEKSEIFDDQFSVERPDGSNFTLKIRSTKLEDSAMYFCASHRGSGEKLFFGSGTQLSVL.